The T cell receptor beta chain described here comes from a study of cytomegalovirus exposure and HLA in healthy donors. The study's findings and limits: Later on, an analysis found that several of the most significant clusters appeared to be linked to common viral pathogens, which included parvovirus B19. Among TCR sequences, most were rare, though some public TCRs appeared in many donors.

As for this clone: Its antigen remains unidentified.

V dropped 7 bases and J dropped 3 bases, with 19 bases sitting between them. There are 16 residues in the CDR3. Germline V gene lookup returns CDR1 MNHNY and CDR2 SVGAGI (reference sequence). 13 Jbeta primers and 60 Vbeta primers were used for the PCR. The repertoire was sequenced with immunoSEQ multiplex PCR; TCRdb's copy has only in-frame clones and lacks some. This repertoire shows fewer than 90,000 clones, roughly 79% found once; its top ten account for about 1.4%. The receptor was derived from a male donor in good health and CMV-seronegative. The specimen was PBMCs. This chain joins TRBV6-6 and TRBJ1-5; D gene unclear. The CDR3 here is CASNQLGSSFNQPQHF. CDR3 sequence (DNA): TGTGCCAGCAATCAACTGGGCAGTTCTTTCAATCAGCCCCAGCATTTT.